This T cell receptor (beta chain) is from a study of blood T cells in healthy people across ages. This clonotype was counted a few times. Trimming shortened V by 3 bases and J by 7 bases, and 16 bases separated the two germline ends. The CDR3 consists of 15 residues. Per the germline V gene, CDR1 is SNHLY and CDR2 is FYNNEI. Combining a sample-barcoded 5' primer with a J-beta primer mix, a second PCR ran for 7 to 11 cycles. TCRdb called the 5' RACE reads again in MiXCR, with one record for every CDR3 protein. The repertoire has under 1,100,000 distinct CDR3 sequences, around 27% of them found once; the top ten carry around 0.75%. A further study also used this sample, focusing on T cells of mothers and their children. As reported in that work: Every mother supplied over 8 million TCR beta CDR3 reads and every child about 3 million.

This chain connects TRBV2 to TRBJ1-5, with a possible D match to TRBD1 (5 bases). The specimen sequenced was blood. The sequence was collected from a girl aged 2 to 9 in good health. CDR3 residues: CASSDGQGAWQPQHF. The DNA of the CDR3 is TGTGCCAGCAGTGACGGTCAGGGAGCGTGGCAGCCCCAGCATTTT.